This entry features one T cell receptor beta chain sequence. Its specificity is unknown. TCRdb's copy holds only in-frame clones and misses some; the assay was immunoSEQ multiplex PCR. Of tens of thousands of clones listed, roughly 90% were seen once; the top ten hold 22%. These data come from a study of T cell responses to AZD1222 COVID-19 vaccine. Study results and caveats: Spike was spanned by vaccine-associated CD4 TCRs, which were dominant at 160-218 and 743-854.

This CDR3 is 15 amino acids long. The germline V and J ends were trimmed by 0 bases and 1 base, with 7 bases remaining between them. Per germline, CDR1 KGHSH and CDR2 LQKENI. The clonotype originates from an adult in good health. The source material was peripheral blood, sampled on day 0 of AZD1222 vaccination. V usage is TRBV18 and J usage is TRBJ1-3; D remains unclear. CDR3 protein: CASSPPTGSGNTIYF. The CDR3 region has the DNA TGTGCCAGCTCACCACCCACCGGGTCTGGAAACACCATATATTTT.